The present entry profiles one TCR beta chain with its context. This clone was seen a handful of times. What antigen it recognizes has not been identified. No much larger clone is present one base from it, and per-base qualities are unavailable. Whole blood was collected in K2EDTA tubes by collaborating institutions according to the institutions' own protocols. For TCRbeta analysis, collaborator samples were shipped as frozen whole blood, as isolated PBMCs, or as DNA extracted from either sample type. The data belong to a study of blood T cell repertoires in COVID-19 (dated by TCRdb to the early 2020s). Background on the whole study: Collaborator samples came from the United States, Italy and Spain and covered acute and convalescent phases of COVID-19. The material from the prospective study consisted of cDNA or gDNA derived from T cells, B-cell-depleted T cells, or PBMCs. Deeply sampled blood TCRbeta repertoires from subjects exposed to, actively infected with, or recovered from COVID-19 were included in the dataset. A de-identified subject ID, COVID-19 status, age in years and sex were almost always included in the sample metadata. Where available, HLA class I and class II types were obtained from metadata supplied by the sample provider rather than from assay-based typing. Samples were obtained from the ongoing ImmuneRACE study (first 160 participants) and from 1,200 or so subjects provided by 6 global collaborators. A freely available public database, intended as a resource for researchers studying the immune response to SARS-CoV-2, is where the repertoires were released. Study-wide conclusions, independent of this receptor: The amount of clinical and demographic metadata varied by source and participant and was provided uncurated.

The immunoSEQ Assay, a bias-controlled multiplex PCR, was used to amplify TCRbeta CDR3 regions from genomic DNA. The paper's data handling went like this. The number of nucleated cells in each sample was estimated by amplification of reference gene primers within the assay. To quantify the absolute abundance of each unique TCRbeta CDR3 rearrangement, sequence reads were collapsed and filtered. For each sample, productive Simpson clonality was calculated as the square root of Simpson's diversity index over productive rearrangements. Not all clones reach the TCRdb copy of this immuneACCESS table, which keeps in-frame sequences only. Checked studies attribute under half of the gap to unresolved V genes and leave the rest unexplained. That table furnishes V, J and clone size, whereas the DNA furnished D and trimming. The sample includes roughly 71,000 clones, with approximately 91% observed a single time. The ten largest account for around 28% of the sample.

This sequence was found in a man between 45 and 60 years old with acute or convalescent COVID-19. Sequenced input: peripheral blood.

In nucleotide form, the sequence is TGTGCCAGCAGTGAACAGGGGGCGGATAATTCACCCCTCCACTTT. The translation is CASSEQGADNSPLHF. Rearrangement joined TRBV6-1 to TRBJ1-6; 8 of the junction bases match TRBD1. Looking up the germline V gene yields CDR1 MNHNS and CDR2 SASEGT. Compared with germline, V lacks 2 bases and J lacks 5 bases; bases without a gene match: 2. CDR3 length: 15 amino acids, cysteine to phenylalanine. Only the CDR3 DNA stays, 45 bases, in frame from base 1.